The 3 T cell receptor beta chains below come from one sample, sequenced in a study of neurological immune-mediated disorders. MiXCR, applied by TCRdb to the 5' RACE reads, yields one record per CDR3 protein. The sample comprises tens of thousands of distinct CDR3 sequences, 3% to 3.5% of which are singletons, and 5.9% rests with the top ten. The sequencing sample was made of PBMCs. The receptors shown here come from a man aged 35 to 55 with multiple sclerosis.

This clonotype was seen repeatedly, ten times or more. The J gene is TRBJ2-1, the V gene TRBV20-1; D is unresolved. The CDR3 has 13 residues. Germline CDR1 and CDR2: DFQATT and SNEGSKA (reference sequence). V was shortened by 0 bases and J by 6 bases, with 9 bases between the two germline ends. The CDR3 DNA follows: TGCAGTGCTAGAGAGGACCGACGCAATGAGCAGTTCTTC. This encodes CSAREDRRNEQFF.

This clonotype has at least ten counts. The V and J genes are TRBV20-1 and TRBJ2-5, with 7 bases lining up with TRBD1. The V gene's germline CDR1 is DFQATT and CDR2 SNEGSKA (reference sequence). Losses at the gene ends were 2 bases for V and 9 bases for J; bases not matched to a gene: 9. The CDR3 has 13 residues. The CDR3, as DNA: TGCAGTGCTAGAAACCCCGAGGGGGCGGCCCAGTACTTC. Protein product: CSARNPEGAAQYF.

This clonotype was seen many times. J is TRBJ2-1 and V is TRBV24-1; D is undetermined. V lost 4 bases, J lost 10 bases, and 13 bases lay in between. CDR1 KGHDR and CDR2 SFDVKD come from the germline V gene. The CDR3 covers 13 residues. CDR3 in DNA: TGTGCCACCAGTGACTCCTCCACATGGGAGCAGTTCTTC. Translation: CATSDSSTWEQFF.